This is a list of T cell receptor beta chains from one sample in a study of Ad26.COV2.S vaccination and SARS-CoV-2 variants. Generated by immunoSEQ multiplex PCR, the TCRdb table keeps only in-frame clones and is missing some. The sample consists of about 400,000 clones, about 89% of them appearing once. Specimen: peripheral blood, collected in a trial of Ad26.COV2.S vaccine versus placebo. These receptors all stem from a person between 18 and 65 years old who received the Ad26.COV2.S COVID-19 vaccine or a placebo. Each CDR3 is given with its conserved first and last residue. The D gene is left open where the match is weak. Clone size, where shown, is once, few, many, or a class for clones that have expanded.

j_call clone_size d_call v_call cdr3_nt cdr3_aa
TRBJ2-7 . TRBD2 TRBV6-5 TGTGCCAGCGGGACTAGGATCGGAGACGAGCAGTACTTC CASGTRIGDEQYF
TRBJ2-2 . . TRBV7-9 TGTGCCAGCAGCCGCGAGGGGGTGGCCGGGGAGCTGTTTTTT CASSREGVAGELFF
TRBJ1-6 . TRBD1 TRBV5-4 TGTGCCAGCAGCTTAAGGCAGGGGGGCTCACCCCTCCACTTT CASSLRQGGSPLHF
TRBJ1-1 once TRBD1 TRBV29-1 TGCAGCGTTGAGGGACAGCGGGACGGGACTGAAGCTTTCTTT CSVEGQRDGTEAFF
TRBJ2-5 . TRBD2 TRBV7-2 TGTGCCAGCAGCTTAGTAGCGGGAGAAGGAGAGACCCAGTACTTC CASSLVAGEGETQYF
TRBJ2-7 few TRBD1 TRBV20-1 TGCAGTGCTAGTCCAGGGGGAACTTACGAGCAGTACTTC CSASPGGTYEQYF
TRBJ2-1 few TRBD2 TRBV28 TGTGCCAGCAGTCCTAGCGGGACCTATGAGCAGTTCTTC CASSPSGTYEQFF
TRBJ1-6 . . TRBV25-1 TGTGCCAGCAGTGACCCTGGGAGAGGGCCGAATTCACCCCTCCACTTT CASSDPGRGPNSPLHF
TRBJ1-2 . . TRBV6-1 TGTGCCAGCAGTGAAGACCACAGGGTCCTACGAGGCTACACCTTC CASSEDHRVLRGYTF
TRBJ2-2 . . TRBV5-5 TGTGCCAGCAGCCCCGGACGGAGGACTGGCACCTACACCGGGGAGCTGTTTTTT CASSPGRRTGTYTGELFF
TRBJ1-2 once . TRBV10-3 TGTGCCATCACCATAGGTCTGGGGGATGGCTACACCTTC CAITIGLGDGYTF
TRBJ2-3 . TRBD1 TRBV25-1 TGTGCCAGCAGTCCGGGACAGCCCACAGATACGCAGTATTTT CASSPGQPTDTQYF
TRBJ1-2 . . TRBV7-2 TGTGCCAGCAGCCCGGGCCCATCTAACTATGGCTACACCTTC CASSPGPSNYGYTF
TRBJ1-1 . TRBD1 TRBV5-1 TGCGCCAGCTCCCGTACAGGGGCCCACACTGAAGCTTTCTTT CASSRTGAHTEAFF
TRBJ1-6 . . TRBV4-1 TGCGCCAGCAGCCCGGGGGTGGATTCACCCCTCCACTTT CASSPGVDSPLHF
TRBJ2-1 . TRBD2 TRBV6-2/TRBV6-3 TGTGCCAGCAGTTACGGCACTAGCGGGAGCGATGAGCAGTTCTTC CASSYGTSGSDEQFF
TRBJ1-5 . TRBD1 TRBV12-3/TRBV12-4 TGTGCCAGCAGAACAGGGGGGAATCAGCCCCAGCATTTT CASRTGGNQPQHF
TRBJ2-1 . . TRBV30 TGTGCCTGGAGCTCGGGAGACAATGAGCAGTTCTTC CAWSSGDNEQFF
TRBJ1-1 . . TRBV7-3 TGTGCCAGCAGTGCAATGGGCGGGCAACCACCTGGTGAAGCTTTCTTT CASSAMGGQPPGEAFF
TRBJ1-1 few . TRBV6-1 TGTGCCAGCAGTGAAGTTCGGGAGGACGCTGAAGCTTTCTTT CASSEVREDAEAFF
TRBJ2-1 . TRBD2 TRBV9 TGTGCCAGCAGCTCCGCCCAGCGGGGGAACAATGAGCAGTTCTTC CASSSAQRGNNEQFF
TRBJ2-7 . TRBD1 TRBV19 TGTGCCAGTCGAAACCCCGGGACAGGGCACTACGAGCAGTACTTC CASRNPGTGHYEQYF
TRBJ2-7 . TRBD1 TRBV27 TGTGCCAGCAGTTACGAGCCGGGACAGGGGCACGAGCAGTACTTC CASSYEPGQGHEQYF
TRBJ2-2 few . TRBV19 TGTGCCAGTAGTATAGGTGGAGGCGGGGAGCTGTTTTTT CASSIGGGGELFF
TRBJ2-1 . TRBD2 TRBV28 TGTGCCAGCAGTTCCAGGATCTATCAGGGACTAGCGGGGCACTCCTACAATGAGCAGTTCTTC CASSSRIYQGLAGHSYNEQFF
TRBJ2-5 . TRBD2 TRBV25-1 TGTGCCAGCAGGGGAGGGGAGTCCTGGGAGACCCAGTACTTC CASRGGESWETQYF
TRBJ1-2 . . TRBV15 TGTGCCACCAGCAGAGATAAGGTCCGAAATGGCTACACCTTC CATSRDKVRNGYTF